This record covers a single T cell receptor (beta chain). What it recognizes is unknown. 5'RACE with constant-segment primers built TCRalpha and TCRbeta cDNA libraries with UMIs. TCRdb processed the 5' RACE reads anew with MiXCR; each CDR3 protein has one entry. This table holds 280,000 or so distinct CDR3 sequences, less than 9.5% found once. The data were taken from a study of T-cell memory formation after mild COVID-19. Study conclusions and caveats: Clones shrinking from day 15 to 85 showed even CD4/CD8 mixes; later expanders tilted CD4+.

Specimen: PBMCs or a T cell subset sorted from them (not recorded which). The sequence was obtained from a man between 18 and 29 years old who had mild COVID-19 (a few samples of this study predate the infection). Cell type and time point are not known.

Here the CDR3 DNA reads TGCGCCAGCAGTGAGTTTGGGGACGTAGGTAACACCTTC. As protein: CASSEFGDVGNTF. This chain uses TRBV10-2 with TRBJ1-2, with D maybe TRBD1 (5 bases). The CDR3 spans 13 residues. The germline gives CDR1 WSHSY, CDR2 SAAADI. With 1 base removed from V and 12 bases from J, the gap between germline ends came to 15 bases.